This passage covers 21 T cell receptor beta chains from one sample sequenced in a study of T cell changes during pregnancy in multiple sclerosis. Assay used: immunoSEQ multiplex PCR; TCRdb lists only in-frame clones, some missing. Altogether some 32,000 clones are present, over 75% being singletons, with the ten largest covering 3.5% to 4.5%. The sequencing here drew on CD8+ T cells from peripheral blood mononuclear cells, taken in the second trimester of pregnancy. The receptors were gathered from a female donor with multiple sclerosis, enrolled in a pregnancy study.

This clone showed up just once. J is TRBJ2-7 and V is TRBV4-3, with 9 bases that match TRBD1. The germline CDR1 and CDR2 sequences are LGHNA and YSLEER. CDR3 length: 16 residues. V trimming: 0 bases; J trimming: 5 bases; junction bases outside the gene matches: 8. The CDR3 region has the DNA TGCGCCAGCAGCCAAGATCTGTGGACAGGGGTCCACGAGCAGTACTTC. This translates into CASSQDLWTGVHEQYF.

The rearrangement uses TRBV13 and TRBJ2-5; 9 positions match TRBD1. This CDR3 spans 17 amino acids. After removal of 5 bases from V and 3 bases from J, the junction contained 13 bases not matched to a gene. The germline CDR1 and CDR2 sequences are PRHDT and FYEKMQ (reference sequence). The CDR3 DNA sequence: TGTGCCAGCAGCGTACATCACAGGGGGCTAATGGAAGAGACCCAGTACTTC. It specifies CASSVHHRGLMEETQYF.

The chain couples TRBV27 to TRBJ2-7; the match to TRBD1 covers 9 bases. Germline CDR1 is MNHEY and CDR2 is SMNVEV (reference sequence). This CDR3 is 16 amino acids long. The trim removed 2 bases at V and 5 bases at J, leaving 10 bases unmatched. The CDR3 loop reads CASSLGRGTGYHEQYF. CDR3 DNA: TGTGCCAGCAGTTTAGGCAGGGGGACAGGGTACCACGAGCAGTACTTC.

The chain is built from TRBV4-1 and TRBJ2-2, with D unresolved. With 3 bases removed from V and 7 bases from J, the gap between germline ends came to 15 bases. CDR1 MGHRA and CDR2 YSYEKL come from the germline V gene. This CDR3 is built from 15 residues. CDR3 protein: CASSHRSESGGELFF. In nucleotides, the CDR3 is TGCGCCAGCAGCCATCGAAGCGAGTCCGGCGGGGAGCTGTTTTTT.

CDR3 sequence (DNA): TGTGCCATCAGTAGGTTTCTAGCGGGAGTGACAGATACGCAGTATTTT. This gives the protein CAISRFLAGVTDTQYF. The chain joins TRBV10-3 to TRBJ2-3, with 10 bases matching TRBD2. The J segment lost 3 bases and the V segment lost 5 bases, leaving 8 bases of the junction unmatched. The CDR3 contains 16 residues. In germline, CDR1 is ENHRY, CDR2 SYGVKD.

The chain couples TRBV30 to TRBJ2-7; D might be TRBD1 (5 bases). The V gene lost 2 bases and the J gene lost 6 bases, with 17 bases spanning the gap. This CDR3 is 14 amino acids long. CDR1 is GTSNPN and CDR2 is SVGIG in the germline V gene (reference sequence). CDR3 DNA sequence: TGTGCCTGGAGTCTCGGACATGGGGCCCTCGAGCAGTACTTC. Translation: CAWSLGHGALEQYF.

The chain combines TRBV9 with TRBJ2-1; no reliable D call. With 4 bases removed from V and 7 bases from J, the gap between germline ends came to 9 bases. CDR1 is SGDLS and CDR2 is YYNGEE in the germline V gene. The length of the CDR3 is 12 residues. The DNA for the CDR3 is TGTGCCAGCAGCCAGACTGGGAATGAGCAGTTCTTC. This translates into CASSQTGNEQFF.

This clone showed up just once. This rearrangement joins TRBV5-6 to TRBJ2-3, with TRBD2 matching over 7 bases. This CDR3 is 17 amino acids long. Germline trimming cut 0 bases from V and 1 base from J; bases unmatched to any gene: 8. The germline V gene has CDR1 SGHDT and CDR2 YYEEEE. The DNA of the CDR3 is TGTGCCAGCAGCTTGGTATCTTGGACTAGGGGCACAGATACGCAGTATTTT. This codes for CASSLVSWTRGTDTQYF.

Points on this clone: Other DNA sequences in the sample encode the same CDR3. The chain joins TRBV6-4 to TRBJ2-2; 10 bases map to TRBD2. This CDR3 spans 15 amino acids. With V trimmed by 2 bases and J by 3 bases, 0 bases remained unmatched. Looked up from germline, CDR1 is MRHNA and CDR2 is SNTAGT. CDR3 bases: TGTGCCAGCAGTGACACTAGCGGGGACACCGGGGAGCTGTTTTTT. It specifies CASSDTSGDTGELFF.

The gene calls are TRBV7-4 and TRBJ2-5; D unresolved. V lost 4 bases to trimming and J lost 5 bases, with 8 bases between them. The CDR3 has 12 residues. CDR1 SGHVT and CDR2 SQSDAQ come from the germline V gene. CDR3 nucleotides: TGTGCCAGCAGCTCGAACTATGAGACCCAGTACTTC. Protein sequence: CASSSNYETQYF. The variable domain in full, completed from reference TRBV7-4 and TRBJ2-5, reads GAGVSQSPRYKVAKRGRDVALRCDSISGHVTLYWYRQTLGQGSEVLTYSQSDAQRDKSGRPSGRFSAERPERSVSTLKIQRTEQGDSAVYLCASSSNYETQYFGPGTRLLVL.

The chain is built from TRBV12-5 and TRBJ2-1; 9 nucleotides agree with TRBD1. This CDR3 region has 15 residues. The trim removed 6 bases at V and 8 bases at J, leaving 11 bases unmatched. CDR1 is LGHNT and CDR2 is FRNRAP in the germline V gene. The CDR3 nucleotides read TGTGCTAGTGGGGCCGGGACAGGGCTTCGAGATGAGCAGTTCTTC. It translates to CASGAGTGLRDEQFF.

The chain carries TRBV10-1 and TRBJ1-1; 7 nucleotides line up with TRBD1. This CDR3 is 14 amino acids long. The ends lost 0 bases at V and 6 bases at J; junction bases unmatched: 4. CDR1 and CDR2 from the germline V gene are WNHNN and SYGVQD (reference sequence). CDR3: CASSESYRGPEAFF. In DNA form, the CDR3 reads TGCGCCAGCAGTGAGTCCTACAGGGGCCCTGAAGCTTTCTTT.

The chain's CDR3 is CASSPYPTGTYNEQFF. The CDR3 region has the DNA TGTGCCAGCAGTCCATACCCGACAGGTACATACAATGAGCAGTTCTTC. The chain employs TRBV27 and TRBJ2-1, with D tentatively TRBD1 (6 bases). V was pared by 5 bases and J by 4 bases, with 18 bases between. The length of the CDR3 is 16 residues. Germline loops: CDR1 MNHEY, CDR2 SMNVEV (reference sequence).

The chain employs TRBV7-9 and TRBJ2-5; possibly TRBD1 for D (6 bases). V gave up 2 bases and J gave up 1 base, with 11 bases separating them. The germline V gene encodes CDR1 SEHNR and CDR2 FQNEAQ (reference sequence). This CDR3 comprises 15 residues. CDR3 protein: CASSLITGPQETQYF. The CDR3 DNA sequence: TGTGCCAGCAGCTTAATAACAGGGCCCCAAGAGACCCAGTACTTC.

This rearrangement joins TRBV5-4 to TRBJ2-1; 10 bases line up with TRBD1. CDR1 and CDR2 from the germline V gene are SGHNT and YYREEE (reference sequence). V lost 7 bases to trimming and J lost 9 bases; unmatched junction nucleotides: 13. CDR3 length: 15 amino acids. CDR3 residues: CASGRDRGPQGEQFF. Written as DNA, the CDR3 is TGTGCCAGCGGCCGAGACAGGGGGCCACAAGGTGAGCAGTTCTTC.

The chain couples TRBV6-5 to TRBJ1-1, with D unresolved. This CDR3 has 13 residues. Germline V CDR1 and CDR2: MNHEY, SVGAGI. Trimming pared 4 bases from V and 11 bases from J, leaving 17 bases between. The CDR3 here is CASSWRVGRRAFF. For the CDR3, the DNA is TGTGCCAGCAGTTGGAGGGTGGGGAGGAGGGCTTTCTTT.

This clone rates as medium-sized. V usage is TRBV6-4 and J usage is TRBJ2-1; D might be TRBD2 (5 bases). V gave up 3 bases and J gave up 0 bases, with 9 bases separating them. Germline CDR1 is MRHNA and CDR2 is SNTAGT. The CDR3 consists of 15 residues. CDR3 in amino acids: CASSERSGSYNEQFF. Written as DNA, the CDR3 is TGTGCCAGCAGTGAAAGGAGCGGCTCCTACAATGAGCAGTTCTTC.

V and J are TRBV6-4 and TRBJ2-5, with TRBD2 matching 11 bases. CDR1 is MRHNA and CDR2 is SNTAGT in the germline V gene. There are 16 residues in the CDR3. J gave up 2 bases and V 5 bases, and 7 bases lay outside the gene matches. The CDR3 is CASSPLAGGGQETQYF. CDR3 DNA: TGTGCCAGCAGTCCCCTAGCGGGAGGAGGGCAAGAGACCCAGTACTTC.

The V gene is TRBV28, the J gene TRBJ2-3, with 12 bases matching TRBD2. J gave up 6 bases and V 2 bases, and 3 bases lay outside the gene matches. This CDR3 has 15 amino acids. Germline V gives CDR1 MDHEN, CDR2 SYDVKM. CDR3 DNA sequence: TGTGCCAGCAGTTTACTAGCGGGAGGGCTGGATACGCAGTATTTT. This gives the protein CASSLLAGGLDTQYF.

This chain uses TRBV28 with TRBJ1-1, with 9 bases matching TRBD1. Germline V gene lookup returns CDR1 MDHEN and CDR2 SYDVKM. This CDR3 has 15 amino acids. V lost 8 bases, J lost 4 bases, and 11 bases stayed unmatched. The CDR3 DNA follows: TGTGCCAGCGGAGAGGGGGACAGGGAGGTCACTGAAGCTTTCTTT. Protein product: CASGEGDREVTEAFF.

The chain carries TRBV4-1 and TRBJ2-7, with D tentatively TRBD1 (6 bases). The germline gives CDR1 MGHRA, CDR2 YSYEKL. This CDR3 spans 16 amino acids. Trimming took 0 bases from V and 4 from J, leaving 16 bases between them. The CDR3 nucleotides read TGCGCCAGCAGCCAAGAAGCAGGGGAATATGCTTACGAGCAGTACTTC. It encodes CASSQEAGEYAYEQYF.